These T cell receptor beta chains were read from a single sample in a study of T cells in narcolepsy. Libraries were prepared by immunoSEQ multiplex PCR; TCRdb keeps only in-frame clonotypes and omits some of them. The profile covers about 20,000 clones, with roughly four fifths appearing a single time and 1.5% to 2% taken by the ten largest. Material for sequencing was memory (CD45RA-) CD4+ T cells from blood. These TCRs come from a human donor in good health. Each CDR3 is given with its conserved first and last residue. The order of the fields is CDR3 length, J gene, V gene, CDR3 protein.

length: 19; J: TRBJ2-2; V: TRBV7-2; CDR3: CASSLVSLSGRAHTGELFF
length: 13; J: TRBJ1-2; V: TRBV4-1; CDR3: CASSSFANYGYTF
length: 14; J: TRBJ2-3; V: TRBV10-3; CDR3: CAISDSGSTDTQYF
length: 15; J: TRBJ1-2; V: TRBV11-2; CDR3: CASSLNTGVNYGYTF
length: 11; J: TRBJ2-7; V: TRBV5-1; CDR3: CASSLEYEQYF
length: 16; J: TRBJ2-2; V: TRBV5-1; CDR3: CASSSAGTGYIGELFF
length: 17; J: TRBJ2-2; V: TRBV18; CDR3: CASSPLGGEGNTGELFF
length: 14; J: TRBJ2-3; V: TRBV19; CDR3: CASRKERRTDTQYF
length: 13; J: TRBJ2-5; V: TRBV7-9; CDR3: CASSPEAGGTQYF
length: 16; J: TRBJ2-3; V: TRBV5-1; CDR3: CASSPEASGGGDTQYF
length: 15; J: TRBJ2-1; V: TRBV7-2; CDR3: CASSFTRAWYNEQFF
length: 16; J: TRBJ2-1; V: TRBV5-1; CDR3: CASSSLSGGPSNEQFF
length: 13; J: TRBJ2-3; V: TRBV27; CDR3: CATSTGGRDTQYF
length: 12; J: TRBJ2-7; V: TRBV5-5; CDR3: CASSLVRGEQYF
length: 14; J: TRBJ1-6; V: TRBV6-5; CDR3: CASSLGGGGSPLHF
length: 15; J: TRBJ1-2; V: TRBV9; CDR3: CASSARDWANYGYTF
length: 15; J: TRBJ1-2; V: TRBV6-6; CDR3: CASNDPGGPNYGYTF
length: 13; J: TRBJ2-5; V: TRBV7-7; CDR3: CASSVRGDAAQYF
length: 14; J: TRBJ2-1; V: TRBV5-4; CDR3: CASSATGTGGPRVF